This T cell receptor (beta chain) was sequenced in a study of cytomegalovirus exposure and HLA in healthy donors. The germline CDR1 and CDR2 sequences are GTSNPN and SVGIG (reference sequence). The CDR3 consists of 13 residues. With 5 bases removed from V and 2 bases from J, the gap between germline ends came to 11 bases. Using immunoSEQ multiplex PCR, the repertoire was profiled, and TCRdb retains in-frame clones only, with some absent. This table has about 110,000 clones, approximately 89% appearing once. The sample comprised PBMCs. This TCR was sampled from a woman younger than 35 in good health and CMV-seronegative. This sequence joins TRBV30 and TRBJ2-3; D is uncertain. The CDR3 reads CAWELPSTDTQYF. The CDR3 DNA sequence: TGTGCCTGGGAACTCCCTTCCACAGATACGCAGTATTTT.